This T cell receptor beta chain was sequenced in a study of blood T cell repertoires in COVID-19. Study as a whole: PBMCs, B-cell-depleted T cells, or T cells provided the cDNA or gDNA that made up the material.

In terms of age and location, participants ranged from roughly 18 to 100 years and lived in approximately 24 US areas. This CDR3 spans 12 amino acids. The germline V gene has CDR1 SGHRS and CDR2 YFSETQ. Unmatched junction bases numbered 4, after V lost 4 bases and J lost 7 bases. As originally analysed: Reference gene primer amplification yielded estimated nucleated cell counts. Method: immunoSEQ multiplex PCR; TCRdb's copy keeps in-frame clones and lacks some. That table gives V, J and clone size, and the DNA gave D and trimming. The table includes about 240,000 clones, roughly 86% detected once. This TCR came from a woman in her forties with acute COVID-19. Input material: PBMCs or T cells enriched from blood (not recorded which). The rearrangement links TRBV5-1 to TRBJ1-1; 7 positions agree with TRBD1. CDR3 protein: CASSKGDSEAFF. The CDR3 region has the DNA TGCGCCAGCAGCAAGGGGGACAGTGAAGCTTTCTTT.